The present T cell receptor (beta chain) was sequenced within a study of cytomegalovirus exposure and HLA in healthy donors. About the study: As released early, the data held 65 million to 90 million unique TCRs from HLA-typed donors.

Amplification used 60 Vbeta primers and 13 Jbeta primers. Method: immunoSEQ multiplex PCR; TCRdb's copy keeps in-frame clones and lacks some. The sample has approximately 150,000 clones, about 80% seen once. With 2 bases clipped from V and 5 bases from J, the junction kept 7 bases outside the gene matches. The CDR3 consists of 16 residues. CDR1 LNHNV and CDR2 YYDKDF come from the germline V gene (reference sequence). The sample was PBMCs. The chain recombines TRBV15 with TRBJ2-2, with 8 positions matching TRBD1. The sequence was collected from a man aged 18 to 29 in good health and CMV-seronegative. CDR3 coding DNA: TGTGCCACCAGCAGAACTACAGGGGGTCGGACCGGGGAGCTGTTTTTT. Its protein product is CATSRTTGGRTGELFF.